Following are 26 T cell receptor beta chains from one sample sequenced in a study of response to subunit inactivated influenza vaccine (dated by TCRdb to 2017 to 2018). Per the publication, the time point label means: around 45 days after influenza vaccine administration. The receptor library was made with RT-PCR. The instrument was an Illumina HiSeq 2500. TCRdb reprocessing: public reads trimmed at Q25 with fastp, clones called with MiXCR, in-frame beta chains kept. Entries are consolidated by CDR3 protein sequence, retaining the most common genes and DNA. This sample holds 540,000 or so distinct CDR3 sequences; under 15% were observed only once. In total, the top ten clones hold under 15% of the sample. The specimen was PBMCs from blood, collected around seven weeks after vaccination. Every receptor here comes from a man aged 45-65 years who received an inactivated influenza vaccine. Donor details come from another sample of the same person, matched by shared clones.

In this sample, this clonotype turned up many times. This chain uses TRBV10-3 with TRBJ2-2; 9 nucleotides agree with TRBD1. This CDR3 has 16 amino acids. Germline V gene lookup returns CDR1 ENHRY and CDR2 SYGVKD. Losses at the gene ends were 4 bases for V and 0 bases for J; bases not matched to a gene: 3. CDR3 loop: CAISGGTGSNTGELFF. CDR3 sequence (DNA): TGTGCCATCAGTGGGGGGACAGGGTCGAACACCGGGGAGCTGTTTTTT.

The V and J genes are TRBV14 and TRBJ1-1; D is ambiguous. CDR1 is SGHDN, CDR2 FVKESK, per germline. The CDR3 contains 15 residues. Trimming pared 4 bases from V and 0 bases from J, leaving 12 bases between. Written as DNA, the CDR3 is TGTGCCAGCAGCCCTTTAACAGTATTGAACACTGAAGCTTTCTTT. This codes for CASSPLTVLNTEAFF.

This clonotype was counted many times. This chain joins TRBV7-2 and TRBJ2-6; D unresolved. CDR1 is SGHTA and CDR2 is FQGNSA in the germline V gene. The ends were cut back, 5 bases at V and 0 bases at J, with 11 bases in the middle. The CDR3 totals 16 residues. CDR3 protein: CASSVGRYSGANVLTF. The DNA of the CDR3 is TGTGCCAGCAGCGTAGGACGGTACTCTGGGGCCAACGTCCTGACTTTC.

V and J are TRBV7-2 and TRBJ2-7; D remains unclear. V lost 0 bases to trimming and J lost 6 bases, with 15 bases between them. Germline CDR1 is SGHTA and CDR2 is FQGNSA. The CDR3 totals 15 residues. DNA of the CDR3: TGTGCCAGCAGCTTAGCCCAGCCCCCTCGGTCCGAGCAGTACTTC. It codes for CASSLAQPPRSEQYF.

The genes are TRBV5-1 and TRBJ1-6; the D gene is possibly TRBD1 (6 bases). CDR1 is SGHRS, CDR2 YFSETQ, per germline. CDR3 length equals 18 residues. The ends were cut back, 3 bases at V and 7 bases at J, with 23 bases in the middle. CDR3 sequence: CASSSLPLSGARNSPLHF. CDR3 bases: TGCGCCAGCAGCTCCCTCCCACTCTCAGGGGCGCGGAATTCACCCCTCCACTTT.

This chain links TRBV4-3 with TRBJ2-7; 7 bases match TRBD2. The CDR3 has 18 residues. Looked up from germline, CDR1 is LGHNA and CDR2 is YSLEER. V gave up 0 bases and J gave up 2 bases; unmatched junction bases: 13. This CDR3 reads CASSQESLGGSGPYEQYF. The CDR3 DNA follows: TGCGCCAGCAGCCAAGAAAGTTTAGGCGGGAGTGGGCCCTACGAGCAGTACTTC.

The table lists this clonotype with a few counts. The chain combines TRBV4-1 with TRBJ2-3, with unresolved D. CDR3 length: 17 amino acids. Germline-derived CDR1 and CDR2 are MGHRA and YSYEKL. The V and J ends lost 0 bases and 2 bases respectively, with 15 bases between them. The chain's CDR3 is CASSQEISAAPTDTQYF. The CDR3 bases are TGCGCCAGCAGCCAAGAGATTTCCGCGGCACCCACAGATACGCAGTATTTT.

Concerning this clonotype: A much larger clone sits a single nucleotide away, making a read error possible. The chain recombines TRBV29-1 with TRBJ2-6, with D tentatively TRBD1 (5 bases). This CDR3 region has 13 residues. The germline V gene encodes CDR1 SQVTM and CDR2 ANQGSEA. CDR3 nucleotides: TGCAGCGTTGCGACAGCTGGGGCCTACGTCCTGACTTTC. Protein product: CSVATAGAYVLTF. The full variable domain, completed using reference TRBV29-1 and TRBJ2-6, is SAVISQKPSRDICQRGTSLTIQCQVDSQVTMMFWYRQQPGQSLTLIATANQGSEATYESGFVIDKFPISRPNLTFSTLTVSNMSPEDSSIYLCSVATAGAYVLTFGAGSRLTVL.

The V gene is TRBV12-3 or TRBV12-4, the J gene TRBJ2-5; 7 positions match TRBD2. The ends lost 5 bases at V and 5 bases at J; junction bases unmatched: 17. CDR3 size: 17 residues. The DNA for the CDR3 is TGTGCCAGCAGTCAAGAGTTTGCGGGAGATGTTTGGGAGACCCAGTACTTC. Residues: CASSQEFAGDVWETQYF.

This clonotype was counted only a few times. This chain joins TRBV2 and TRBJ1-4; 7 bases map to TRBD1. V trimming: 4 bases; J trimming: 4 bases; junction bases outside the gene matches: 3. There are 14 residues in the CDR3. In germline, CDR1 is SNHLY, CDR2 FYNNEI. CDR3 residues: CASSVTGINEKLFF. The CDR3 DNA is TGTGCCAGCAGTGTGACAGGGATTAATGAAAAACTGTTTTTT.

Regarding this clonotype: An end of the junction does not agree with germline; a read error may underlie this. This chain connects TRBV12-3 or TRBV12-4 to TRBJ2-7, with D possibly matching TRBD1 (5 bases). This CDR3 comprises 14 residues. In DNA form, the CDR3 reads TGTGCCAGCAGTTTAGTTCAGGGCTCCCACGAGCAGTACTTC. Translating gives CASSLVQGSHEQYF.

The chain joins TRBV5-1 to TRBJ2-1; no reliable D call. The germline V gene has CDR1 SGHRS and CDR2 YFSETQ. Deletions cut 3 bases from V and 12 bases from J, with 13 bases between. The length of the CDR3 is 12 residues. CDR3: CASSSTMNRQFF. The CDR3 bases are TGCGCCAGCAGCTCAACTATGAATCGGCAGTTCTTC.

This clonotype showed up just a few times. V is TRBV12-3 or TRBV12-4 and J is TRBJ1-5; D not resolved. Trimming removed 3 bases at V and 2 bases at J, with 5 bases between. The CDR3 spans 13 residues. CDR3 in amino acids: CASSFERNQPQHF. As DNA, the CDR3 is TGTGCCAGCAGTTTTGAACGCAATCAGCCCCAGCATTTT.

This clonotype appeared a few times. The rearrangement joins TRBV5-1 to TRBJ2-2, with D perhaps TRBD1 (5 bases). This CDR3 is built from 15 residues. Trimming took 1 base from V and 4 from J, leaving 11 bases between them. Germline CDR1 and CDR2: SGHRS and YFSETQ. CDR3 DNA: TGCGCCAGCAGCTTGCAGGGTCTGGGCACCGGGGAGCTGTTTTTT. This encodes CASSLQGLGTGELFF.

The chain uses TRBV11-1 and TRBJ2-4; 9 bases map to TRBD1. This CDR3 comprises 19 residues. Germline V gene data show CDR1 as SGHAT and CDR2 as FQDESV (reference sequence). V dropped 3 bases and J dropped 0; count of bases not matched to a gene: 12. CDR3 DNA: TGTGCCAGCAGCTTGGGCAGGACAGGGGAATCAATAGCCAAAAACATTCAGTACTTC. It specifies CASSLGRTGESIAKNIQYF.

The chain is built from TRBV12-3 or TRBV12-4 and TRBJ1-4, with 9 bases matching TRBD1. Losses at the gene ends were 5 bases for V and 6 bases for J; bases not matched to a gene: 7. CDR3 length: 15 amino acids. This chain's CDR3 is CASSTWDRVDEKLFF. In DNA form, the CDR3 reads TGTGCCAGCAGTACCTGGGACAGGGTAGATGAAAAACTGTTTTTT.

The chain uses TRBV4-3 and TRBJ2-2, with 7 bases lining up with TRBD2. Trimming cost V 1 base and J 1 base; bases outside gene matches: 3. The CDR3 length is 16 residues. The germline gives CDR1 LGHNA, CDR2 YSLEER. CDR3 residues: CASSQAGGQNTGELFF. The CDR3 DNA is TGCGCCAGCAGCCAAGCGGGGGGTCAGAACACCGGGGAGCTGTTTTTT.

This chain connects TRBV7-2 to TRBJ2-4; possibly TRBD1 or TRBD2 for D (5 bases each). CDR1 is SGHTA, CDR2 FQGNSA, per germline. Trimming cost V 0 bases and J 10 bases, with 10 bases left between them. This CDR3 has 13 amino acids. For the CDR3, the DNA is TGTGCCAGCAGCTTAGCGGGGGTTAGGATTCAGTACTTC. Its translation is CASSLAGVRIQYF.

This clonotype occurred a few times. The V call is TRBV30, the J call TRBJ1-4; D is unresolved. The CDR3 extends over 14 amino acids. V was trimmed by 3 bases and J by 0 bases, leaving 8 bases between them. The germline CDR1 and CDR2 sequences are GTSNPN and SVGIG (reference sequence). The CDR3 reads CAWRRQATNEKLFF. CDR3 nucleotides: TGTGCCTGGAGACGACAAGCAACTAATGAAAAACTGTTTTTT.

This clonotype was counted a few times. The chain couples TRBV12-3 or TRBV12-4 to TRBJ2-3; 8 bases fit TRBD2. The CDR3 has 15 residues. The junction had 5 bases not matched to a gene; V was cut back by 6 bases and J by 0 bases. The CDR3 protein is CASRTSGTSTDTQYF. Here the CDR3 DNA reads TGTGCCAGCAGAACTAGCGGTACTAGCACAGATACGCAGTATTTT.

This clonotype was detected many times. The genes are TRBV7-9 and TRBJ2-2, with D possibly being TRBD1 (5 bases). In germline, CDR1 is SEHNR, CDR2 FQNEAQ (reference sequence). CDR3 length: 15 residues. V gave up 2 bases and J gave up 1 base, with 8 bases separating them. The CDR3 protein is CASSLTDRNTGELFF. CDR3 DNA: TGTGCCAGCAGCTTAACTGACAGGAACACCGGGGAGCTGTTTTTT.

The chain uses TRBV13 and TRBJ1-3, with D unresolved. Deletions cut 0 bases from V and 3 bases from J, with 6 bases between. Germline V gene sequence: CDR1 PRHDT, CDR2 FYEKMQ (reference sequence). The CDR3 loop spans 14 amino acids. CDR3 in DNA: TGTGCCAGCAGCTTAGGGGATTTTGGAAACACCATATATTTT. It yields the protein CASSLGDFGNTIYF.

The chain has TRBV10-3 and TRBJ2-3; perhaps TRBD2 as D (5 bases). The CDR3 consists of 15 residues. Trimming pared 4 bases from V and 6 bases from J, leaving 17 bases between. CDR1 ENHRY and CDR2 SYGVKD come from the germline V gene. The DNA of the CDR3 is TGTGCCATCAGTGCATCCGGGGAAAAGGCGGATACGCAGTATTTT. Amino acid sequence: CAISASGEKADTQYF.

This clonotype has a handful of counts. The J gene is TRBJ2-2, the V gene TRBV7-2; D might be TRBD1 (7 bases). Trimming pared 1 base from V and 6 bases from J, leaving 12 bases between. CDR1 and CDR2 (germline): SGHTA, FQGNSA. CDR3 length: 15 residues. CDR3 loop: CASSLVVRGAGELFF. Here the CDR3 DNA reads TGTGCCAGCAGCTTAGTCGTCAGGGGGGCCGGGGAGCTGTTTTTT.

The chain is built from TRBV5-1 and TRBJ1-4; TRBD1 matches at 7 bases. The V segment lost 3 bases and the J segment 6 bases; nucleotides outside the gene matches: 8. The germline V gene has CDR1 SGHRS and CDR2 YFSETQ. The CDR3 has 15 residues. CDR3 protein: CASSSEQGRYEKLFF. CDR3 nucleotides: TGCGCCAGCAGCTCCGAACAGGGGCGGTATGAAAAACTGTTTTTT.

The V gene is TRBV5-1, the J gene TRBJ1-1, with TRBD1 identical over 9 bases. Germline CDR1 SGHRS, CDR2 YFSETQ. V was clipped by 3 bases and J by 7 bases; unmatched bases: 10. The CDR3 length is 15 residues. Here the CDR3 DNA reads TGCGCCAGCAGCTGGGGACAGGGAGTTCCGAGTGAAGCTTTCTTT. Translating it yields CASSWGQGVPSEAFF.